The sequence of this T cell receptor beta chain was determined in a study of blood T cell repertoires in COVID-19. Study details: Spain, Italy and the United States supplied samples that represented acute and convalescent COVID-19. Nucleic acid was either cDNA or gDNA, and it came from T cells, B-cell-depleted T cells, or PBMCs.

V lost 6 bases and J lost 0, with 12 bases in between. The CDR3 has 15 amino acids. Per the germline V gene, CDR1 is KGHSH and CDR2 is LQKENI. In the original analysis: The authors estimated nucleated cell counts from reference gene primer amplification. The assay was immunoSEQ multiplex PCR, and TCRdb's table has in-frame clones only and misses some. V and J calls and clone size come straight from that table; D and trimming were deduced from the DNA. The profile covers fewer than 75,000 clones, with about nine tenths appearing a single time and about a tenth taken by the ten largest. This clone has more than one count but fewer than ten.

The rearrangement uses TRBV18 and TRBJ1-5; D perhaps matches TRBD1 (6 bases). The sample consisted of peripheral blood. This TCR derives from a human donor in a cohort sampled during active COVID-19. The CDR3 loop reads CASSGQPYSNQPQHF. DNA of the CDR3: TGTGCCAGCTCCGGACAGCCGTATAGCAATCAGCCCCAGCATTTT.